The rows below give T cell receptor beta chains drawn from one sample of a study of blood T cell repertoires in COVID-19. Repertoires were generated with immunoSEQ multiplex PCR, while TCRdb's copy carries only in-frame clones and drops some. The sample includes approximately 240,000 clones, approximately 80% of them seen just once. The material sequenced was peripheral blood. The receptors stem from a woman aged 40 to 49 with active or convalescent COVID-19. CDR3s include the opening cysteine and the closing phenylalanine or tryptophan. D genes are given only for firm matches. Clone size appears in some rows only: once, few, many, or a class for an expanded clone.

V	D	size	J	DNA	CDR3
TRBV19	.	.	TRBJ1-5	TGTGCCAGTAGGCCCGAACAGGGTGTTGGACAGCCCCAGCATTTT	CASRPEQGVGQPQHF
TRBV6-4	.	.	TRBJ1-1	TGTGCCAGCAGTGAATCCCCCAGGGCGAACACTGAAGCTTTCTTT	CASSESPRANTEAFF
TRBV30	.	.	TRBJ2-1	TGTGCTTTAGTGTCCTCCAGGGATGAGCAGTTCTTC	CALVSSRDEQFF
TRBV7-9	.	.	TRBJ1-6	TGTGCCAGCAGCTTAGGTTACACAGACAATAATTCACCCCTCCACTTT	CASSLGYTDNNSPLHF
TRBV6-7	.	.	TRBJ1-4	TGTGCCAGCAGCAACAGGGTGAGTAATGAAAAACTGTTTTTT	CASSNRVSNEKLFF
TRBV18	.	.	TRBJ1-1	TGTGCCAGCTCACCAAACATGAACACTGAAGCTTTCTTT	CASSPNMNTEAFF
TRBV7-2	TRBD1	.	TRBJ1-2	TGTGCCAGCAGCTTAAAAACAGGGGGCGTAGAAGGCTACACCTTC	CASSLKTGGVEGYTF
TRBV2	.	.	TRBJ1-6	TGTGCCAGCAGTTCCGACAGCTTGGGGGGTTCACCCCTCCACTTT	CASSSDSLGGSPLHF
TRBV9	TRBD1	once	TRBJ2-3	TGTGCCAGCAGTGCCTCGGGGACAGCCACAGATACGCAGTATTTT	CASSASGTATDTQYF
TRBV11-2	TRBD2	once	TRBJ2-1	TGTGCCAGCAGCCCCGGGACTAGCGGCTACAATGAGCAGTTCTTC	CASSPGTSGYNEQFF
TRBV12-3/TRBV12-4	.	.	TRBJ1-1	TGTGCCAGCAACATTGGGGCGAACACTGAAGCTTTCTTT	CASNIGANTEAFF
TRBV19	.	.	TRBJ1-6	TGTGCCAGTAGAAGGGGAGGGTCACCCCTCCACTTT	CASRRGGSPLHF
TRBV5-1	.	.	TRBJ2-2	TGCGCCAGCAGCCCTTTACAGGGAAGGGGCGGGGAGCTGTTTTTT	CASSPLQGRGGELFF
TRBV27	.	once	TRBJ2-7	TGTGCCAGCAGTTTATTGCCACCCCTCGGCGAGCAGTACTTC	CASSLLPPLGEQYF
TRBV5-4	.	.	TRBJ2-4	TGTGCCAGCAGCTTGGCCTTCGTGGGGGCCGTGGACGAAAACATTCAGTACTTC	CASSLAFVGAVDENIQYF
TRBV30	TRBD1	few	TRBJ1-1	TGTGCCTGTAATCGGGGACAGGTGAACACTGAAGCTTTCTTT	CACNRGQVNTEAFF
TRBV19	TRBD1	.	TRBJ1-5	TGTGCCAGTAGTCTTAAACAGGGGGCGCGTCGTCAGCCCCAGCATTTT	CASSLKQGARRQPQHF
TRBV10-3	.	once	TRBJ2-2	TGTGCCATCAGCCCACAGGGGAACACCGGGGAGCTGTTTTTT	CAISPQGNTGELFF
TRBV30	TRBD1	.	TRBJ1-1	TGTGCCTGGAGTTTGGGGACAGGGATTAACACTGAAGCTTTCTTT	CAWSLGTGINTEAFF
TRBV28	.	.	TRBJ1-1	TGTGCCAGCAATATGGTCAGGAGGGGGAACACTGAAGCTTTCTTT	CASNMVRRGNTEAFF
TRBV6-6	.	.	TRBJ1-5	TGTGCCAGCAGTCCCCGGGGGGGACCCCAGCATTTT	CASSPRGGPQHF
TRBV6-5	.	.	TRBJ1-5	TGTGCCAGCAGCCCCCAAGGGGCTGGTAATCAGCCCCAGCATTTT	CASSPQGAGNQPQHF
TRBV5-1	.	.	TRBJ1-2	TGCGCCAGCAGCTTTCTCCGGACGGGCCAGGGGACCTATGGCTACACCTTC	CASSFLRTGQGTYGYTF
TRBV15	.	.	TRBJ1-2	TGTGCCACCAGCCGGATGGGGGCAGGGAGATCGGGTGGCTACACCTTC	CATSRMGAGRSGGYTF
TRBV5-5	.	.	TRBJ2-1	TGTGCCAGCAGCACAAACAATGAGCAGTTCTTC	CASSTNNEQFF
TRBV5-8	.	.	TRBJ2-1	TGTGCCAGCAGCTCAGGGGAGATTGAGCAGTTCTTC	CASSSGEIEQFF
TRBV2	TRBD1	.	TRBJ1-6	TGTGCCAGCAGGCCGACAGGGGGAAAAGATTCACCCCTCCACTTT	CASRPTGGKDSPLHF
TRBV7-9	.	once	TRBJ2-3	TGTGCCAGCAGCCCCCTTACGGGGGTTCGGGATACGCAGTATTTT	CASSPLTGVRDTQYF
TRBV5-4	TRBD1	.	TRBJ1-2	TGTGCCAGCAGCACCGGACAGGGGGCTAACTATGGCTACACCTTC	CASSTGQGANYGYTF
TRBV5-1	.	.	TRBJ2-5	TGCGCCAGCAGTGAAGGGGGGGGCGAGCAAGAGACCCAGTACTTC	CASSEGGGEQETQYF
TRBV5-6	TRBD1	.	TRBJ1-2	TGTGCCAGCAGCTTGGAGGGACAGGGAACCTATGGCTACACCTTC	CASSLEGQGTYGYTF
TRBV10-3	.	.	TRBJ2-1	TGTGCCATCAGTGATACAGTAGAGCAGTTCTTC	CAISDTVEQFF
TRBV20-1	.	.	TRBJ2-5	TGCAGTGCTAGTTCCTACTTCCAAGAGACCCAGTACTTC	CSASSYFQETQYF
TRBV19	.	many	TRBJ2-3	TGTGCCAGTGGGTTAGCGGCAGATACGCAGTATTTT	CASGLAADTQYF
TRBV5-8	.	.	TRBJ1-1	TGTGCCAGCAGCTTAAAAGTCAGGGTGCTGGGGAACACTGAAGCTTTCTTT	CASSLKVRVLGNTEAFF
TRBV5-1	.	.	TRBJ2-5	TGCGCCAGCAGCTTAGGAACGCAGGGGGAGACCCAGTACTTC	CASSLGTQGETQYF
TRBV4-1	.	.	TRBJ2-5	TGCGCCAGCAGCCAAGATAGAGGGCAATATTGGGTCCAAGAGACCCAGTACTTC	CASSQDRGQYWVQETQYF